The 22 T cell receptor beta chains presented below share a single source sample, sequenced in a study of molecular identifiers for immune sequencing clone quantification. TCRdb itself ran the PCR reads through MiXCR, one entry per CDR3 protein. Of around 480,000 distinct CDR3 sequences detected, 20% to 25% appear once; the ten largest clones hold about 0.8%. The sequenced sample consisted of naive CD8+ T cells from blood, with Jurkat cell RNA spiked in. Subset here: FACS-sorted CD8+CD4-CCR7+CD45RA+ naive T cells. All receptors derive from a human donor in good health. Some libraries in this study had Jurkat cell RNA spiked in.

This clonotype was found many times. The V call is TRBV29-1, the J call TRBJ2-3; 7 bases are shared with TRBD2. Germline V gene sequence: CDR1 SQVTM, CDR2 ANQGSEA. The V segment lost 3 bases and the J segment 3 bases; nucleotides outside the gene matches: 9. The CDR3 contains 15 residues. Written as DNA, the CDR3 is TGCAGCGTTGAGCTGGCGGGAGATAGAACAGATACGCAGTATTTT. Translated: CSVELAGDRTDTQYF.

The chain's CDR3 is CASSPEPGDHEQYF. CDR3 sequence (DNA): TGTGCCAGCAGCCCCGAACCGGGGGACCACGAGCAGTACTTC. V gene TRBV7-6 combines with J gene TRBJ2-7; D is possibly TRBD2 (6 bases). The V end was cut by 5 bases, the J end by 5 bases, with 16 bases between. CDR3 length: 14 amino acids. Germline V CDR1 and CDR2: SGHVS, FNYEAQ.

This clonotype appeared many times. This chain connects TRBV5-1 to TRBJ2-7; D call uncertain. CDR1 and CDR2 from the germline V gene are SGHRS and YFSETQ. The CDR3 consists of 15 residues. Trimming stripped 0 bases from V and 2 bases from J, with 12 bases between. CDR3 coding DNA: TGCGCCAGCAGCTTGGCCCCGGCAGAGACCTACGAGCAGTACTTC. Translated: CASSLAPAETYEQYF.

In this sample, this clonotype turned up many times. The chain has TRBV29-1 and TRBJ2-3; 10 bases agree with TRBD2. Per the germline V gene, CDR1 is SQVTM and CDR2 is ANQGSEA. V lost 5 bases and J lost 6; bases outside the gene matches: 8. The CDR3 length is 14 residues. DNA for the CDR3: TGCAGCGTTCCTCTAGCGGGAGTGTTGGATACGCAGTATTTT. This translates into CSVPLAGVLDTQYF.

As regards this clonotype: A read error may explain this, as a much larger clone is one base away. CDR3 protein: CAVPAVPDNRGLTNEKLFF. CDR3 DNA sequence: TGTGCCGTGCCAGCAGTTCCCGACAATCGGGGGTTAACTAATGAAAAACTGTTTTTT. The chain recombines TRBV7-9 with TRBJ1-4, with TRBD1 as a possible D gene (5 bases). The V end lost 11 bases, the J end lost 1 base, and 29 bases lay between the germline ends. The CDR3 loop spans 19 amino acids. Germline V gene lookup returns CDR1 SEHNR and CDR2 FQNEAQ (reference sequence).

J is TRBJ2-7 and V is TRBV5-3; 8 nucleotides agree with TRBD1. TRBV5-3 is identified as an open reading frame with a role that is uncertain. The CDR3 sequence is 16 residues long. The ends lost 8 bases at V and 2 bases at J; junction bases unmatched: 15. This CDR3 is CASTMPRVQGAYEQYF. DNA for the CDR3: TGTGCCAGCACCATGCCCCGGGTACAGGGGGCCTACGAGCAGTACTTC.

This clonotype was counted only a few times. The chain has TRBV4-1 and TRBJ2-7; TRBD1 aligns across 7 bases. The germline gives CDR1 MGHRA, CDR2 YSYEKL. The CDR3 loop spans 14 amino acids. The J segment lost 3 bases and the V segment lost 2 bases, leaving 4 bases of the junction unmatched. CDR3 amino acids: CASSQRDRYYEQYF. For the CDR3, the DNA is TGCGCCAGCAGCCAACGGGACAGATACTACGAGCAGTACTTC.

This clonotype was detected a few times. J is TRBJ2-1 and V is TRBV20-1; the match to TRBD1 covers 8 bases. The CDR3 is 17 residues long. CDR1 and CDR2 from the germline V gene are DFQATT and SNEGSKA (reference sequence). V was pared by 5 bases and J by 5 bases, with 17 bases of the junction left unmatched. The CDR3 protein is CSAVQGETETPDNEQFF. CDR3 DNA: TGCAGTGCTGTACAGGGGGAGACAGAGACTCCCGACAATGAGCAGTTCTTC.

A few counts support this clonotype. This rearrangement joins TRBV7-9 to TRBJ1-2; no reliable D call. The CDR3 totals 14 residues. V was cut by 2 bases and J by 5 bases, with 12 bases left in between. CDR1 and CDR2 from the germline V gene are SEHNR and FQNEAQ (reference sequence). The CDR3 nucleotides are TGTGCCAGCAGCTTAAGCACTGGGGTTTATGGCTACACCTTC. Its translation is CASSLSTGVYGYTF.

Many counts were recorded for this clonotype. V is TRBV29-1 and J is TRBJ2-1; D unresolved. Germline assignment: CDR1 SQVTM and CDR2 ANQGSEA. This CDR3 is 15 amino acids long. Trimming left V 0 bases short and J 3 bases short, with 12 bases between. The CDR3, as DNA: TGCAGCGTTGAAGATCCTCAGGCGAACTACAATGAGCAGTTCTTC. Residues: CSVEDPQANYNEQFF.

This sequence joins TRBV9 and TRBJ2-1; the D is unclear. V lost 0 bases and J 9 bases, leaving 4 bases between the germline ends. Germline assignment: CDR1 SGDLS and CDR2 YYNGEE. CDR3 length: 11 residues. The CDR3 DNA is TGTGCCAGCAGCGTAGTGGGTGAGCAGTTCTTC. Translating it yields CASSVVGEQFF. Based on the CDR3 plus reference TRBV9 and TRBJ2-1, the full variable domain is DSGVTQTPKHLITATGQRVTLRCSPRSGDLSVYWYQQSLDQGLQFLIQYYNGEERAKGNILERFSAQQFPDLHSELNLSSLELGDSALYFCASSVVGEQFFGPGTRLTVL.

The chain uses TRBV28 and TRBJ1-1; D not certain. Trimming removed 2 bases at V and 2 bases at J, with 12 bases between. This CDR3 region has 15 residues. The germline CDR1 and CDR2 sequences are MDHEN and SYDVKM. Written as DNA, the CDR3 is TGTGCCAGCAGTTTAGTCCTCGTAGGAAACACTGAAGCTTTCTTT. Translation gives CASSLVLVGNTEAFF.

V and J are TRBV20-1 and TRBJ2-5, with 7 bases that match TRBD2. Germline CDR1 reads DFQATT; CDR2 reads SNEGSKA (reference sequence). The CDR3 has 16 residues. V was pared by 2 bases and J by 1 base, with 10 bases of the junction left unmatched. The CDR3 reads CSARIPRLALQETQYF. Written as DNA, the CDR3 is TGCAGTGCTAGAATCCCACGACTAGCCCTCCAAGAGACCCAGTACTTC.

This clonotype was seen repeatedly, ten times or more. The rearrangement links TRBV28 to TRBJ2-7; 7 nucleotides agree with TRBD2. CDR3 length: 15 residues. Looked up from germline, CDR1 is MDHEN and CDR2 is SYDVKM. With 7 bases clipped from V and 4 bases from J, the junction kept 13 bases outside the gene matches. The CDR3 DNA reads TGTGCCAGCACTCTAGCGGAGGTCGGGTATTACGAGCAGTACTTC. Its translation: CASTLAEVGYYEQYF.

Details on this clonotype: Sequence at one end of the junction differs from germline and may be a read error. DNA for the CDR3: TGTACCAGCAGCTTTTTTTCTGGGGCCAACGTCCTGACTTTC. This encodes CTSSFFSGANVLTF. The genes are TRBV5-6 and TRBJ2-6; D not resolved. This CDR3 comprises 14 residues. The V gene's germline CDR1 is SGHDT and CDR2 YYEEEE.

The genes are TRBV7-9 and TRBJ1-1, with unresolved D. Germline-derived CDR1 and CDR2 are SEHNR and FQNEAQ (reference sequence). V lost 6 bases to trimming and J lost 4 bases, with 24 bases between them. This CDR3 region has 17 residues. The CDR3 nucleotides are TGTGCCAGCAGGGAGGCGGTCGTGGGGTTTGCTGGCACTGAAGCTTTCTTT. Translation gives CASREAVVGFAGTEAFF.

This clonotype came up many times. The chain combines TRBV20-1 with TRBJ1-5; D is perhaps TRBD1 (6 bases). Germline loops: CDR1 DFQATT, CDR2 SNEGSKA (reference sequence). V was shortened by 5 bases and J by 6 bases, with 26 bases between the two germline ends. The CDR3 length is 17 residues. CDR3 region: CSALDHFPTGRGQPQHF. CDR3 DNA sequence: TGCAGTGCTCTAGACCACTTCCCGACAGGTCGGGGTCAGCCCCAGCATTTT.

With regard to this clonotype: A read error may be the cause here, since a much bigger clone is one base away. This rearrangement joins TRBV7-2 to TRBJ2-5, with TRBD2 matching over 8 bases. The length of the CDR3 is 16 residues. Germline V gives CDR1 SGHTA, CDR2 FQGNSA. Trimming removed 1 base from V and 1 base from J; junction bases left unmatched: 5. The CDR3 spells CASSLVAGPLQETQYF. CDR3 bases: TGTGCCAGCAGCTTAGTAGCGGGGCCACTCCAAGAGACCCAGTACTTC.

This clonotype was recorded a few times. J is TRBJ2-1 and V is TRBV10-3; D ambiguous. There are 12 residues in the CDR3. Trimming cost V 10 bases and J 0 bases, with 7 bases left between them. Germline-derived CDR1 and CDR2 are ENHRY and SYGVKD. The CDR3 sequence is CATSVSYNEQFF. In nucleotides, the CDR3 is TGTGCCACCTCCGTCTCCTACAATGAGCAGTTCTTC.

As for this clonotype: This may arise from a read error, as a much more abundant clone is one base away. The V and J genes are TRBV12-3 or TRBV12-4 and TRBJ1-2; tentatively, D is TRBD1 (6 bases). V was clipped by 8 bases and J by 5 bases, with 18 bases between them. The CDR3 spans 14 residues. DNA of the CDR3: TGTGCCAGCGGGTTAAGGGGGACGGATTATGGCTACACCTTC. Protein product: CASGLRGTDYGYTF.

This clonotype was counted only a few times. J is TRBJ2-3 and V is TRBV11-2, with D perhaps matching TRBD2 (5 bases). Germline-derived CDR1 and CDR2 are SGHAT and FQNNGV. V was shortened by 6 bases and J by 5 bases, with 24 bases between the two germline ends. CDR3 size: 17 residues. This chain's CDR3 is CASRRLFGVSSGDTQYF. The CDR3 nucleotides are TGTGCCAGCAGACGACTATTCGGCGTTTCCTCCGGAGATACGCAGTATTTT.

This chain joins TRBV6-2 or TRBV6-3 and TRBJ1-2; 8 bases line up with TRBD1. The CDR3 spans 13 residues. Germline CDR1 is MNHEY and CDR2 is SVGEGT. The J segment lost 5 bases and the V segment lost 5 bases, leaving 4 bases of the junction unmatched. CDR3 in amino acids: CASSPGGLYGYTF. CDR3 coding DNA: TGTGCCAGCAGTCCAGGGGGCCTGTATGGCTACACCTTC.